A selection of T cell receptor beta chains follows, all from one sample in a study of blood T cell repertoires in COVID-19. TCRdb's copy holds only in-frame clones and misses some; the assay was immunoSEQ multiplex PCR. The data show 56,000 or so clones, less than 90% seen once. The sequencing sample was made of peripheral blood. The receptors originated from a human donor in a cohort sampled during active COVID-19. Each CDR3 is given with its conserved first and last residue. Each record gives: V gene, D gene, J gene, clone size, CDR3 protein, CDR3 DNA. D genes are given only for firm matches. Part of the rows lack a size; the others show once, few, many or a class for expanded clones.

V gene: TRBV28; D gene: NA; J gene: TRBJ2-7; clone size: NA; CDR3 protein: CASCLNGESYEQYF; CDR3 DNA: TGTGCCAGCTGTTTAAACGGAGAGTCCTACGAGCAGTACTTC
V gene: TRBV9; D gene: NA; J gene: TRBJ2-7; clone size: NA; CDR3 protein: CASSVSQGYEQYF; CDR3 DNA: TGTGCCAGCAGCGTAAGTCAGGGGTACGAGCAGTACTTC
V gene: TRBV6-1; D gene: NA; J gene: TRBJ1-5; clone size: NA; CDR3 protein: CASSEVGGPQHF; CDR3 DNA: TGTGCCAGCAGTGAGGTCGGTGGGCCGCAGCATTTT
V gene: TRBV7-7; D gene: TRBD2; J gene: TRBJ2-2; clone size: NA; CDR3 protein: CASSPGGLAGAGELFF; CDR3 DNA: TGTGCCAGCAGCCCAGGAGGACTAGCGGGGGCTGGGGAGCTGTTTTTT
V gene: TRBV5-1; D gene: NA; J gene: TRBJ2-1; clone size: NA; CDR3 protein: CASSISTAFVEQFF; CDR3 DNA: TGCGCCAGCAGCATATCTACCGCATTCGTGGAGCAGTTCTTC
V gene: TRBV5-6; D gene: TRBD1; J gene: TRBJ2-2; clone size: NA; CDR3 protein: CASRWTGNVDTGELFF; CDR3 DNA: TGTGCCAGCAGGTGGACAGGGAACGTTGACACCGGGGAGCTGTTTTTT
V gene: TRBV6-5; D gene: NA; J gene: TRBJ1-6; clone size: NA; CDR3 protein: CASSQGSSPLHF; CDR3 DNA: TGTGCCAGCAGCCAGGGTTCTTCACCCCTCCACTTT
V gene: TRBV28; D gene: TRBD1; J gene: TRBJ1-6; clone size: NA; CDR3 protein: CASGSRGNSPLHF; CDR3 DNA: TGTGCCAGCGGGTCCAGGGGGAATTCACCCCTCCACTTT
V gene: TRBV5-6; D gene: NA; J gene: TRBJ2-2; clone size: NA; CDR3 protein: CASSYQGTNTGELFF; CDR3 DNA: TGTGCCAGCAGTTATCAGGGAACGAACACCGGGGAGCTGTTTTTT
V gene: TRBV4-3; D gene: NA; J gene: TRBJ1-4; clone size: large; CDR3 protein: CASNGGLDRGKLFF; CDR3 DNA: TGCGCCAGCAACGGGGGACTAGATCGGGGAAAACTGTTTTTT
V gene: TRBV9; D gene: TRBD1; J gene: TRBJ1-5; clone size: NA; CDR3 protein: CASSVGGDRIKPQHF; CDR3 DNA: TGTGCCAGCAGCGTAGGAGGGGACAGGATTAAGCCCCAGCATTTT
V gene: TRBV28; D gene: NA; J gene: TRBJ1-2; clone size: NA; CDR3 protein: CASSQPGGYTF; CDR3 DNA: TGTGCCAGCAGTCAACCGGGGGGCTACACCTTC